Presented here are 15 T cell receptor beta chains from one specimen sequenced in a study of T cells expressing NK-cell markers. TCRdb re-called the 5' RACE reads and shows each CDR3 protein once, DNA omitted. In all, the sample yields 300,000 to 450,000 distinct CDR3 sequences. The sequencing sample was made of blood T cells: a sorted CD56 or NKG2C T cell subset, CD4+ or CD8+ T cells, or bulk PBMC T cells (not recorded which). These receptors were collected from a man aged 18-75 years in good health.

This sequence joins TRBV7-2 and TRBJ2-2; TCRdb's D gene call, TRBD2, goes unchecked for lack of DNA. Germline V gene data show CDR1 as SGHTA and CDR2 as FQGNSA. The CDR3 is 16 residues long. CDR3: CASSLVTMAVPGELFF.

The rearrangement links TRBV6-1 to TRBJ1-6. CDR1 is MNHNS and CDR2 is SASEGT in the germline V gene. CDR3 length: 12 residues. This CDR3 is CASHRAGSPLHF.

This chain links TRBV7-2 with TRBJ2-3; as DNA is missing, the TRBD2 call by TCRdb cannot be tested. Germline CDR1 SGHTA, CDR2 FQGNSA. The CDR3 is 14 residues long. The CDR3 loop is CASSLERPPATQYF. The full variable domain, completed using reference TRBV7-2 and TRBJ2-3, is GAGVSQSPSNKVTEKGKDVELRCDPISGHTALYWYRQSLGQGLEFLIYFQGNSAPDKSGLPSDRFSAERTGGSVSTLTIQRTQQEDSAVYLCASSLERPPATQYFGPGTRLTVL.

The V and J genes are TRBV5-1 and TRBJ2-3. From germline, CDR1 is SGHRS and CDR2 YFSETQ. The CDR3 has 14 residues. CDR3 sequence reads: CASSLASRSDTQYF.

This chain uses TRBV13 with TRBJ1-2; TCRdb lists TRBD1, though no DNA is available to test this call. The CDR3 has 15 residues. The germline CDR1 and CDR2 sequences are PRHDT and FYEKMQ (reference sequence). CDR3 amino acids: CASSLQGVSNYGYTF.

The rearrangement uses TRBV20-1 and TRBJ1-2; TCRdb's assignment of TRBD1 cannot be checked, as there is no DNA. Germline loops: CDR1 DFQATT, CDR2 SNEGSKA (reference sequence). The CDR3 length is 13 residues. CDR3 sequence: CSARAGGTRGYTF.

The V and J genes are TRBV11-2 and TRBJ2-4; absent DNA, TCRdb's TRBD1 call cannot be checked. This CDR3 has 14 amino acids. Germline V gene data show CDR1 as SGHAT and CDR2 as FQNNGV. Here the CDR3 reads CASSQTGRKNIQYF.

CDR3 protein: CASSIPPGTLSYEQYF. V is TRBV19 and J is TRBJ2-7; TCRdb calls TRBD1, which cannot be checked without DNA. The CDR3 covers 16 residues. CDR1 and CDR2 (germline): LNHDA, SQIVND (reference sequence).

CDR3: CASSFGTSGVGTQYF. The rearrangement links TRBV7-9 to TRBJ2-5; TCRdb returns TRBD2, unconfirmable since there is no DNA. CDR1 SEHNR and CDR2 FQNEAQ come from the germline V gene (reference sequence). The CDR3 length is 15 residues.

The rearrangement joins TRBV12-3 or TRBV12-4 to TRBJ1-2; no DNA is available, so the TRBD1 call from TCRdb remains unchecked. The CDR3 loop spans 13 amino acids. The CDR3: CASRATVSYGYTF.

This chain joins TRBV20-1 and TRBJ2-3; the D call from TCRdb, TRBD2, cannot be confirmed without DNA. CDR1 and CDR2 (germline): DFQATT, SNEGSKA (reference sequence). The CDR3 length is 14 residues. This CDR3 is CSVKRDGPRDTQYF.

The V gene is TRBV20-1, the J gene TRBJ2-3; absent DNA, TCRdb's TRBD2 call cannot be checked. The CDR3 consists of 16 residues. Germline values: CDR1 DFQATT, CDR2 SNEGSKA (reference sequence). CDR3 loop: CSASDAGGLGTDTQYF.

The chain links TRBV5-1 to TRBJ2-4; there is no DNA to check the TCRdb D call of TRBD1. The CDR3 length is 15 residues. CDR1 SGHRS and CDR2 YFSETQ come from the germline V gene. The CDR3 loop reads CASSKSDRAKNIQYF.

V usage is TRBV9 and J usage is TRBJ1-5; TCRdb's D call of TRBD1 is untestable without DNA. Germline lookup yields CDR1 SGDLS and CDR2 YYNGEE. CDR3 size: 15 residues. Here the CDR3 reads CASSLPGVSNQPQHF.

The chain combines TRBV6-2 or TRBV6-3 with TRBJ2-1. CDR1 is MNHEY and CDR2 is SVGEGT in the germline V gene. This CDR3 spans 13 amino acids. The CDR3 loop is CASSYSPRGEQFF.